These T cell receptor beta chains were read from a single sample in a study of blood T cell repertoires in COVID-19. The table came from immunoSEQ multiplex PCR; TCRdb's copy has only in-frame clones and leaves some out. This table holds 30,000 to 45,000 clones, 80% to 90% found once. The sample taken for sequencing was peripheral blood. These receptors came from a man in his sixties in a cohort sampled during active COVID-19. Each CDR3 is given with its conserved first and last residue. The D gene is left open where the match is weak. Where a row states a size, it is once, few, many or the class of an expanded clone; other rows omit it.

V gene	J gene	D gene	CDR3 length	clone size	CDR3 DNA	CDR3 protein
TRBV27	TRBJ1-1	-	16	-	TGTGCCAGCAGTTTATTAGCAGGGGAACTGAACACTGAAGCTTTCTTT	CASSLLAGELNTEAFF
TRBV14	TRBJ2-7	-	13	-	TGTGCCAGCAGCCAAGTCCCAATCTACGAGCAGTACTTC	CASSQVPIYEQYF
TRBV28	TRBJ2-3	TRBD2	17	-	TGTGCCAGCAGTTTCTGGGCGGGGGGAGGTAGCACAGATACGCAGTATTTT	CASSFWAGGGSTDTQYF
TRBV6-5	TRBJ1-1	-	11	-	TGTGCCAGCAGTACAGGTTTGAAAGCTTTCTTT	CASSTGLKAFF
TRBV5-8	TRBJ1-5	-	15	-	TGTGCCAGCAGCCTCGGAGTATATAGCAATCAGCCCCAGCATTTT	CASSLGVYSNQPQHF
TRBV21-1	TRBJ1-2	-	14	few	TGTGCCAGCAGCAATCGCCGGAGAATCTATGGCTACACCTTC	CASSNRRRIYGYTF
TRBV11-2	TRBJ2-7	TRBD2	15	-	TGTGCCAGCAGCTTAGTTCTAGCGGGAGCGGGTGAGCAGTACTTC	CASSLVLAGAGEQYF
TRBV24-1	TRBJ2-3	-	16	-	TGTGCCACCAGTGATCAAGGAAGGGGATTCACAGATACGCAGTATTTT	CATSDQGRGFTDTQYF
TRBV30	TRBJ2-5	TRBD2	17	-	TGTGCCTGGAGAAGACTAGCGGGAAATCCCTCCCAAGAGACCCAGTACTTC	CAWRRLAGNPSQETQYF
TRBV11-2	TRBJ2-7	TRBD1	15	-	TGTGCCAGCAGCTTAACCGCCGGGACAGGGGGCGCGGTGTACTTC	CASSLTAGTGGAVYF
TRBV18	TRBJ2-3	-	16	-	TGTGCCAGCTCACCTGCAGGGAACTTTCTCACAGATACGCAGTATTTT	CASSPAGNFLTDTQYF
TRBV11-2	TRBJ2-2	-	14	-	TGTGCCAGCAGCCCCCTTCGGGACACCGGGGAGCTGTTTTTT	CASSPLRDTGELFF
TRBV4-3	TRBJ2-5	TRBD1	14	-	TGCGCCAGCAGCCAAATACAGGGGCGGGAGACCCAGTACTTC	CASSQIQGRETQYF
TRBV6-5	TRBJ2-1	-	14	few	TGTGCCAGCAGTTACGGTAGCTCCTACAATGAGCAGTTCTTC	CASSYGSSYNEQFF
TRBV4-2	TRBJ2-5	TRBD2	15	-	TGTGCCAGCAGCCAGGGGACTAGCGGGACGGAGACCCAGTACTTC	CASSQGTSGTETQYF
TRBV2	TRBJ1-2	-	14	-	TGTGCCAGCAGGGGGAGGACTGGGGACTATGGCTACACCTTC	CASRGRTGDYGYTF
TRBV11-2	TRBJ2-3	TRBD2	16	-	TGTGCCAGCAGCAGAGTGTCCGGGACTAGCGGGAAAATGCAGTATTTT	CASSRVSGTSGKMQYF
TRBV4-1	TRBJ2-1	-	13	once	TGCGCCAGCAGCCACGGCAAACAGGGCTCCGAGTTCTTC	CASSHGKQGSEFF
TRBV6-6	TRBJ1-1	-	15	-	TGTGCCAGCACCTCGGGACACCTCATGAACACTGAAGCTTTCTTT	CASTSGHLMNTEAFF
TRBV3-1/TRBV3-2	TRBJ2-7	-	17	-	TGTGCCAGCAGCCAAGCCCTCCCGACGAGGGGGTTGTACGAGCAGTACTTC	CASSQALPTRGLYEQYF
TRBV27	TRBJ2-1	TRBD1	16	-	TGTGCCAGCAGTTTATTGGTGACAGGGTTGTACAATGAGCAGTTCTTC	CASSLLVTGLYNEQFF
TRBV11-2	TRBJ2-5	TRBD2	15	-	TGTGCCAGCACCCTACTAGCGGGTGCTCAAGAGACCCAGTACTTC	CASTLLAGAQETQYF
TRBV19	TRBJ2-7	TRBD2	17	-	TGTGCCAGTAGTATAGGTTCGGGACTAGCGGGAATCAACGAGCAGTACTTC	CASSIGSGLAGINEQYF
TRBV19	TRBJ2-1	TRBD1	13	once	TGTGCCAGTAGTATGGACACAGGGGTTGAGCAGTTCTTC	CASSMDTGVEQFF
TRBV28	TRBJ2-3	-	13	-	TGTGCCAGCAGTCCTACCCAGGTGGTTACGCAGTATTTT	CASSPTQVVTQYF
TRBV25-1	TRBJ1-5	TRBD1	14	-	TGTGCCAGCAGAGGACAGGGTAACAATCAGCCCCAGCATTTT	CASRGQGNNQPQHF
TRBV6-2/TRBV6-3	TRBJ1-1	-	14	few	TGTGCCAGCAGTTACTCGCCAGGGGTAATTGAAGCTTTCTTT	CASSYSPGVIEAFF
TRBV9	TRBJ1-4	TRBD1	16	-	TGTGCCAGCAGCTCCTTTACAGGGGGAGGCGATGAAAAACTGTTTTTT	CASSSFTGGGDEKLFF
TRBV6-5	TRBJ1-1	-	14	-	TGTGCCAGCACCGTGACAGCGACCGGCACTGAAGCTTTCTTT	CASTVTATGTEAFF
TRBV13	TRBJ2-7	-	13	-	TGTGCCAGCAGTAGCGTTTCCTCCTACGAGCAGTACTTC	CASSSVSSYEQYF
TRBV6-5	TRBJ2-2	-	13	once	TGTGCCTCTGGGCAGGGATCCACCGGGGAGCTGTTTTTT	CASGQGSTGELFF
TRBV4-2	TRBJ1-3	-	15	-	TGTGCCAGCAGCCAAGAAGCCGCGCTTGGAAACACCATATATTTT	CASSQEAALGNTIYF
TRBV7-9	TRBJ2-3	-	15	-	TGTGCCAGCAATAGCCACCTAGGAAGCACAGATACGCAGTATTTT	CASNSHLGSTDTQYF
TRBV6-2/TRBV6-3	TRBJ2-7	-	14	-	TGTGCCAGCAGTTCAGGGGCCCTTTCCTACGAGCAGTACTTC	CASSSGALSYEQYF
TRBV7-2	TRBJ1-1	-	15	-	TGTGCCAGCAGCTCCTCCGCAGGGCCGAACACTGAAGCTTTCTTT	CASSSSAGPNTEAFF
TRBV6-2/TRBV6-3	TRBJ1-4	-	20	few	TGTGCCAGCAGTTACTCTCGATCGGGGGGCGCGAGCGGATGGTATGAAAAACTGTTTTTT	CASSYSRSGGASGWYEKLFF
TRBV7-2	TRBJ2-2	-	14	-	TGTGCCAGCAGAAAATACGGGGGAACCGGGGAGCTGTTTTTT	CASRKYGGTGELFF
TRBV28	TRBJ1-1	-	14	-	TGTGCCAGCAGCTCTATGCCGGTTTTCGCTGAAGCTTTCTTT	CASSSMPVFAEAFF
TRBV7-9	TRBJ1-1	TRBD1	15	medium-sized	TGTGCCAGCAGCCCCGGGACAGGGACGGGGACTGAAGCTTTCTTT	CASSPGTGTGTEAFF
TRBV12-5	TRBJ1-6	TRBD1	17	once	TGTGCTAGTGGTCTACAGACAGGGGGCATGGGTAATTCACCCCTCCACTTT	CASGLQTGGMGNSPLHF
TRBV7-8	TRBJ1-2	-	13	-	TGTGCCAGCAGCTTAGGTGATAGAGGGGGCTACACCTTC	CASSLGDRGGYTF
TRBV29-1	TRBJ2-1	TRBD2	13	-	TGCAGCGTGGCCGGGGGGAGGTTGGATGAGCAGTTCTTC	CSVAGGRLDEQFF
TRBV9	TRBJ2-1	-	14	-	TGTGCCAGCAGCCTGGGGGGACTCCACAATGAGCAGTTCTTC	CASSLGGLHNEQFF
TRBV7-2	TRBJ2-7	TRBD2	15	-	TGTGCCAGCAGCTCCGTTAGCGGGGGGGCGTTTGAGCAGTACTTC	CASSSVSGGAFEQYF
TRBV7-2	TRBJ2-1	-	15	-	TGTGCCAGCAGCTTAGGATTACTGGTATCCAATGAGCAGTTCTTC	CASSLGLLVSNEQFF
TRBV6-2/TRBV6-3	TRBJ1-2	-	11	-	TGTGCCAGCAGTTTAAACTATGGCTACACCTTC	CASSLNYGYTF
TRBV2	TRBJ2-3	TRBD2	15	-	TGTGCCAGCAGGGAAACCGGGACTAGCTCAGATACGCAGTATTTT	CASRETGTSSDTQYF
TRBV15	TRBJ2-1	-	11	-	TGTGCCACCAGCAAGGGGGATGAGCAGTTCTTC	CATSKGDEQFF
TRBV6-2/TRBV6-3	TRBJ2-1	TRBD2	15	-	TGTGCCAGCAGTTACACACTAGCGGGGTACAATGAGCAGTTCTTC	CASSYTLAGYNEQFF
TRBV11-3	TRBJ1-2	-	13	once	TGTGCCAGCAGCTTAAGGAGCAACTATGGCTACACCTTC	CASSLRSNYGYTF
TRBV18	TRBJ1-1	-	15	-	TGTGCCAGCTCACCACCGGTGGCGGTCAGAACCGAAGCTTTCTTT	CASSPPVAVRTEAFF
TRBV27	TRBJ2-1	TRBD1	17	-	TGTGCCAGCAGTAAAGACAGGGCCCCAAGCTCCTACAATGAGCAGTTCTTC	CASSKDRAPSSYNEQFF
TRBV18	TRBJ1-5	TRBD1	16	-	TGTGCCAGCTCACCACCGGGACAGGGGGCTAGGCAGCCCCAGCATTTT	CASSPPGQGARQPQHF
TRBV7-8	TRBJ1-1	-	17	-	TGTGCCAGCAGCTCGCGAAGGACACAGCCAGGGAACACTGAAGCTTTCTTT	CASSSRRTQPGNTEAFF
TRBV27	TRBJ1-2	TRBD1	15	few	TGTGCCAGCAGTTTAGTTTCCGGGACAGGGTATGGCTACACCTTC	CASSLVSGTGYGYTF